This TCR beta chain was captured by sequencing in a study of T cells in Graves' hyperthyroidism and ophthalmopathy. This CDR3 has 13 amino acids. V shed 4 bases and J shed 1 base, with 5 bases lying between them. Looked up from germline, CDR1 is KGHDR and CDR2 is SFDVKD. Clinical symptoms, serum thyroxine, TRAb, thyroid ultrasound and orbital computed tomography established diagnosis. Many counts were recorded for this clonotype. RNA transcripts provided the source from which TCR beta CDR3 regions were amplified. The HTBI primer set was used in a first-round RT-PCR of the TCR CDR3. TCRdb passed the multiplex PCR reads through MiXCR, listing each CDR3 protein once. The sample lists approximately 610,000 distinct CDR3 sequences; 14% to 15% were seen once.

The sequenced sample consisted of blood. The receptor was isolated from a woman between 40 and 55 years old with Graves' ophthalmopathy. The chain couples TRBV24-1 to TRBJ2-3, with D uncertain. This chain's CDR3 is CATSDPGTDTQYF. The DNA for the CDR3 is TGTGCCACCAGTGACCCAGGCACAGATACGCAGTATTTT.